These T cell receptor beta chains were read from a single sample in a study of blood T cell repertoires in COVID-19. TCRdb's table, derived via immunoSEQ multiplex PCR, lists solely in-frame clones and lacks some. The sample lists around 230,000 clones; 70% to 85% were seen once. Sequencing input: PBMCs or T cells enriched from blood (not recorded which). The receptors derive from a man in his forties who had recovered from COVID-19. The CDR3 runs from the conserved cysteine through the conserved F or W. Each record gives: J gene, clone size, V gene, D gene, CDR3 protein, CDR3 DNA. The D gene is left open where the match is weak. Clone size is not always given. Where it is, it says once, few, many or a class for expanded clones.

>TRBJ2-1|.|TRBV5-1|.
CASSSQVSSDNEQFF
TGCGCCAGCAGCTCGCAGGTTTCGAGTGACAATGAGCAGTTCTTC
>TRBJ2-2|.|TRBV20-1|.
CSATRSGELFF
TGCAGTGCTACTCGGAGCGGGGAGCTGTTTTTT
>TRBJ1-1|few|TRBV3-1/TRBV3-2|.
CASSQNKNTEAFF
TGTGCCAGCAGCCAAAACAAGAACACTGAAGCTTTCTTT
>TRBJ2-1|once|TRBV9|.
CASSVESGDNEQFF
TGTGCCAGCAGCGTCGAGTCCGGTGACAATGAGCAGTTCTTC
>TRBJ2-4|.|TRBV5-4|TRBD2
CASSLAGGGENIQYF
TGTGCCAGCAGCTTGGCCGGTGGGGGGGAAAACATTCAGTACTTC
>TRBJ2-1|.|TRBV7-9|TRBD1
CASSFRQGWNEQFF
TGTGCCAGCAGCTTCCGACAGGGATGGAATGAGCAGTTCTTC
>TRBJ1-4|.|TRBV5-1|.
CASSLAGQGNEKLFF
TGCGCCAGCAGCTTGGCCGGCCAGGGGAATGAAAAACTGTTTTTT
>TRBJ2-1|.|TRBV19|.
CASTTERAAGPFLFF
TGTGCCAGTACCACCGAACGGGCCGCGGGTCCTTTCCTGTTCTTC
>TRBJ1-5|.|TRBV10-3|.
CAIREEGQPQHF
TGTGCCATCAGGGAGGAGGGTCAGCCCCAGCATTTT
>TRBJ2-1|.|TRBV11-3|TRBD2
CASSDRLASEQFF
TGTGCCAGCAGCGACCGACTAGCCAGCGAGCAGTTCTTC
>TRBJ2-3|.|TRBV2|TRBD2
CAIGGVRDTQYF
TGTGCCATTGGGGGGGTGAGGGATACGCAGTATTTT
>TRBJ1-4|.|TRBV7-9|.
CASSPEGRGANEKLFF
TGTGCCAGCAGCCCCGAGGGGCGGGGGGCTAATGAAAAACTGTTTTTT
>TRBJ2-5|.|TRBV7-3|.
CASSSTAYQETQYF
TGTGCCAGCAGCTCGACAGCTTACCAAGAGACCCAGTACTTC
>TRBJ2-3|.|TRBV7-3|TRBD2
CASSPGTSVDTQYF
TGTGCCAGCAGCCCCGGGACTAGCGTGGATACGCAGTATTTT
>TRBJ1-5|.|TRBV2|.
CASSRGGNQPQHF
TGTGCCAGCAGTCGGGGAGGGAATCAGCCCCAGCATTTT
>TRBJ2-3|.|TRBV10-1|.
CASIQSGTDTQYF
TGCGCCAGCATCCAGTCTGGCACAGATACGCAGTATTTT
>TRBJ2-4|.|TRBV9|.
CASSAGGVNNIQYF
TGTGCCAGCAGCGCCGGGGGAGTGAATAACATTCAGTACTTC
>TRBJ2-1|.|TRBV7-2|.
CASSLSGNAYNEQFF
TGTGCCAGCAGCTTATCCGGGAATGCCTACAATGAGCAGTTCTTC
>TRBJ2-2|.|TRBV5-1|.
CASSLGQRNTGELFF
TGCGCCAGCAGCTTGGGACAGAGAAACACCGGGGAGCTGTTTTTT
>TRBJ1-6|.|TRBV27|.
CASSLAWAGNSPLHF
TGTGCCAGCAGTTTAGCTTGGGCGGGAAATTCACCCCTCCACTTT
>TRBJ2-5|.|TRBV19|.
CASSWGSLGETQYF
TGTGCCAGTAGTTGGGGCAGCCTGGGGGAGACCCAGTACTTC
>TRBJ2-1|.|TRBV7-2|TRBD2
CASSLGPGAGGLNEQFF
TGTGCCAGCAGCTTAGGTCCGGGAGCGGGAGGCCTCAATGAGCAGTTCTTC